This passage covers 11 T cell receptor beta chains from one sample sequenced in a study of cytomegalovirus exposure and HLA in healthy donors (dated 2017 in TCRdb). Preparation of the library involved the immunoSEQ multiplex PCR assay. The multiplex PCR relied on a mix of 60 forward primers for TCR Vbeta segments and 13 reverse primers for TCR Jbeta segments. TCRdb's version of the immuneACCESS table is confined to in-frame rearrangements and falls short of the full clone set. An unresolved V gene accounts for under half of the shortfall where checked; the remainder is of unknown origin. The sample table contains around 200,000 clones; only one count was recorded for roughly 79% of them. The ten largest clonotypes hold 1.5% to 2% of the sample. Source material: PBMCs. These receptors originate from a man between 18 and 29 years old in good health and CMV-seronegative.

DNA for the CDR3: TGTGCCAGCAGCCGCCGGGGGGGACCTCGAGACACAGATACGCAGTATTTT. Its translation is CASSRRGGPRDTDTQYF. V and J are TRBV7-2 and TRBJ2-3; TRBD2 agrees at 8 bases. Germline-derived CDR1 and CDR2 are SGHTA and FQGNSA. V shed 5 bases, J shed 2 bases, and the junction held 12 bases outside the gene matches. The CDR3 runs to 17 residues.

In this sample, this clone turned up once. V is TRBV4-3 and J is TRBJ2-3, with 13 bases lining up with TRBD2. The CDR3 is 18 amino acids. The germline gives CDR1 LGHNA, CDR2 YSLEER. The V segment lost 1 base and the J segment 3 bases; nucleotides outside the gene matches: 7. CDR3 residues: CASSQVGLAGARTDTQYF. The CDR3 DNA follows: TGCGCCAGCAGCCAAGTAGGACTAGCGGGAGCTAGGACAGATACGCAGTATTTT.

The V gene is TRBV4-3, the J gene TRBJ2-3; 10 positions agree with TRBD2. The CDR3 sequence is 17 residues long. Germline lookup yields CDR1 LGHNA and CDR2 YSLEER. V shed 0 bases and J 2 bases; nucleotides not matched to a gene: 5. CDR3 in amino acids: CASSQDRLAGHTDTQYF. The CDR3, as DNA: TGCGCCAGCAGCCAAGATCGACTAGCGGGCCACACAGATACGCAGTATTTT.

The chain employs TRBV7-2 and TRBJ2-7; possibly TRBD2 for D (5 bases). There are 14 residues in the CDR3. V lost 0 bases and J lost 4, with 10 bases in between. CDR1 SGHTA and CDR2 FQGNSA come from the germline V gene. The CDR3: CASSLARDWYEQYF. The DNA for the CDR3 is TGTGCCAGCAGCTTAGCCCGGGATTGGTACGAGCAGTACTTC. Based on the CDR3 plus reference TRBV7-2 and TRBJ2-7, the full variable domain is GAGVSQSPSNKVTEKGKDVELRCDPISGHTALYWYRQSLGQGLEFLIYFQGNSAPDKSGLPSDRFSAERTGGSVSTLTIQRTQQEDSAVYLCASSLARDWYEQYFGPGTRLTVT.

This rearrangement joins TRBV27 to TRBJ1-6, with TRBD1 matching 7 bases. The CDR3 totals 15 residues. Germline V gives CDR1 MNHEY, CDR2 SMNVEV (reference sequence). Unmatched junction bases numbered 11, after V lost 7 bases and J lost 8 bases. CDR3 sequence reads: CASKRGGVMDSPLHF. The CDR3 DNA follows: TGTGCCAGCAAACGAGGGGGCGTCATGGATTCACCCCTCCACTTT.

This clone was recorded only once. The J gene is TRBJ1-2, the V gene TRBV6-5; unclear D gene. From germline, CDR1 is MNHEY and CDR2 SVGAGI. Between the trimmed V and J ends, which lost 8 bases and 1 base, there was a span of 5 bases. The CDR3 has 11 residues. CDR3 sequence reads: CASGRNYGYTF. Here the CDR3 DNA reads TGTGCCAGCGGGCGTAACTATGGCTACACCTTC.

The chain carries TRBV7-9 and TRBJ1-1; a possible D gene is TRBD1 (5 bases). The CDR3 runs to 15 residues. CDR1 SEHNR and CDR2 FQNEAQ come from the germline V gene (reference sequence). Trimming removed 1 base from V and 3 bases from J, with 12 bases in between. This CDR3 reads CASSLVPGWDTEAFF. CDR3 DNA sequence: TGTGCCAGCAGCTTAGTACCAGGGTGGGACACTGAAGCTTTCTTT.

CDR3 amino acids: CASSWSGGTEAFF. For the CDR3, the DNA is TGTGCCAGCAGTTGGTCGGGAGGCACTGAAGCTTTCTTT. V is TRBV6-4 and J is TRBJ1-1; no definite D call. The germline V and J ends were trimmed by 5 bases and 4 bases, with 11 bases remaining between them. Germline V gene sequence: CDR1 MRHNA, CDR2 SNTAGT. This CDR3 has 13 amino acids.

The count of this clone is one. This sequence joins TRBV7-9 and TRBJ1-1; D is possibly TRBD1 (5 bases). Per the germline V gene, CDR1 is SEHNR and CDR2 is FQNEAQ (reference sequence). V lost 6 bases and J 4 bases, leaving 9 bases between the germline ends. CDR3 size: 12 residues. The CDR3 sequence: CASRSDTTEAFF. The CDR3, as DNA: TGTGCCAGCAGGTCGGACACCACTGAAGCTTTCTTT.

This chain connects TRBV7-9 to TRBJ2-7, with 8 bases aligning to TRBD1. Germline trimming cut 5 bases from V and 2 bases from J; bases unmatched to any gene: 5. Germline V gene sequence: CDR1 SEHNR, CDR2 FQNEAQ (reference sequence). CDR3 length: 14 amino acids. As DNA, the CDR3 is TGTGCCAGCAGCCCTGGGACAGGTACCTACGAGCAGTACTTC. Amino acids: CASSPGTGTYEQYF.

The genes are TRBV7-9 and TRBJ2-3; TRBD2 matches at 8 bases. The CDR3 is made up of 13 amino acids. Per germline, CDR1 SEHNR and CDR2 FQNEAQ (reference sequence). V was pared by 3 bases and J by 6 bases, with 2 bases of the junction left unmatched. The CDR3, as DNA: TGTGCCAGCAGCTTTGCGGGAGGTGATACGCAGTATTTT. Its protein is CASSFAGGDTQYF.